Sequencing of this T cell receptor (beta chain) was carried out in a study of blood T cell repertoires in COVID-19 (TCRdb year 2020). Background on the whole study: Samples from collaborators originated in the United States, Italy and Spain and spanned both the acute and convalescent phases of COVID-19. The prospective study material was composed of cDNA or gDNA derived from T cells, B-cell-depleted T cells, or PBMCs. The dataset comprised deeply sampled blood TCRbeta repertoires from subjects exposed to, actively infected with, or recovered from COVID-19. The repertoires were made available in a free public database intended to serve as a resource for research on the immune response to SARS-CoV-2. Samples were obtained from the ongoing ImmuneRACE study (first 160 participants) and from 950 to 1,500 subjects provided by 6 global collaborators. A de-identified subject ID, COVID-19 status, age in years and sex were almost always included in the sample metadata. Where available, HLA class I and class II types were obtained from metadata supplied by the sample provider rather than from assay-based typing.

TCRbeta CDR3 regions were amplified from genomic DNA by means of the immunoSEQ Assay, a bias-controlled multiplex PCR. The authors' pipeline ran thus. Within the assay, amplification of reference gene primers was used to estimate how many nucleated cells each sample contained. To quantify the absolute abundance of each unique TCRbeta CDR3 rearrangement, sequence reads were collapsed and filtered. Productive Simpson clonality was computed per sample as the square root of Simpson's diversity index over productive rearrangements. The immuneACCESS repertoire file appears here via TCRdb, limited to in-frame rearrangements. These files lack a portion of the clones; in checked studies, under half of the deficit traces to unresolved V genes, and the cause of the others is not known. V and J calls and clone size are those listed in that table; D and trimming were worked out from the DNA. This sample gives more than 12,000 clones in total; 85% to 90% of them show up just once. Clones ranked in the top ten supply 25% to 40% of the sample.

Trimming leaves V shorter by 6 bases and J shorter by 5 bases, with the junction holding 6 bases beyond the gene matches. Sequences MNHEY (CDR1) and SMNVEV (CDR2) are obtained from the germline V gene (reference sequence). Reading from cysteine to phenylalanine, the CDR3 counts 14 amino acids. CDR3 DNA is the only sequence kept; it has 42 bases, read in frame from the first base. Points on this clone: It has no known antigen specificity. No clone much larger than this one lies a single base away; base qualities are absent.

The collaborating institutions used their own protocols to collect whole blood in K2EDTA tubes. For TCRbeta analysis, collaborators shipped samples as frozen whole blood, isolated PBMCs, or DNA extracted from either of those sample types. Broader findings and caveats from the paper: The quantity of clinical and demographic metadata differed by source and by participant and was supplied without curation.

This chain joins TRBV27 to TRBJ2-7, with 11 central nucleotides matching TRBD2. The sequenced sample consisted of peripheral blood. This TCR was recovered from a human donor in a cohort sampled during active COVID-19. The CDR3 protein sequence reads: CASRLLAGADEQYF. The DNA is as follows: TGTGCCAGCAGACTACTAGCGGGAGCGGACGAGCAGTACTTC.